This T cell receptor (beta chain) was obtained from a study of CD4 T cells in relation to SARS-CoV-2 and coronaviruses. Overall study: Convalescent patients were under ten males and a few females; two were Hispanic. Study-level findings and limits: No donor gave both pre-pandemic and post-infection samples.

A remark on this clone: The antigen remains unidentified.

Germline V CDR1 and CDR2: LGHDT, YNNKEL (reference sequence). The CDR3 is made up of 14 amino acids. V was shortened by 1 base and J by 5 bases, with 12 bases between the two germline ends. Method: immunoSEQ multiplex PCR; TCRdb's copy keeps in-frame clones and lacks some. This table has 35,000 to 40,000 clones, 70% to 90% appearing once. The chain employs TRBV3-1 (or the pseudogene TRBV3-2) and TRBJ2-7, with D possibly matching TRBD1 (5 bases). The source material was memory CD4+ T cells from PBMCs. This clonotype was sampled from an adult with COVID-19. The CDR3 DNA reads TGTGCCAGCAGCCAAGTCTCAGGGCGCCACGAGCAGTACTTC. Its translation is CASSQVSGRHEQYF.